Following are 31 T cell receptor beta chains from one sample sequenced in a study of beta chain features in type 1 diabetes. Findings and limits, study-wide: Patients with Type 1 diabetes showed moderately but significantly shorter TCRB CDR3s in all four CD4+ subsets.

These receptors have no known antigen. Investigators reverse transcribed all isolated RNA, so they sequenced expressed TCRB transcripts. Using immunoSEQ multiplex PCR, the repertoire was profiled, and TCRdb retains in-frame clones only, with some absent. The data show hundreds of thousands of clones, roughly 12% seen once. The sequencing sample was made of naive CD4+ T cells from blood. These receptors all come from a young man with type 1 diabetes.

The rearrangement uses TRBV7-2 and TRBJ2-3; no reliable D call. The CDR3 extends over 13 amino acids. Germline values: CDR1 SGHTA, CDR2 FQGNSA. Trimming stripped 4 bases from V and 2 bases from J, with 7 bases between. DNA of the CDR3: TGTGCCAGCAGCTATGTCGACACAGATACGCAGTATTTT. Translating it yields CASSYVDTDTQYF.

V and J are TRBV28 and TRBJ2-1, with D possibly matching TRBD1 (5 bases). Trimming left V 5 bases short and J 2 bases short, with 10 bases between. The CDR3 length is 14 residues. Germline V CDR1 and CDR2: MDHEN, SYDVKM. CDR3 DNA: TGTGCCAGCAGTCCCCAGACAGCCTACAATGAGCAGTTCTTC. Amino acid sequence: CASSPQTAYNEQFF.

This clone was counted only a few times. The gene calls are TRBV28 and TRBJ2-7; unclear D gene. This CDR3 has 15 amino acids. V was cut by 3 bases and J by 0 bases, with 12 bases left in between. Germline V CDR1 and CDR2: MDHEN, SYDVKM. The CDR3 nucleotides read TGTGCCAGCAGTTTGGATACCCCGAGCTCCTACGAGCAGTACTTC. Residues: CASSLDTPSSYEQYF.

This clone has just a few counts. Other nucleotide sequences in the sample specify the same CDR3. The genes are TRBV25-1 and TRBJ2-5, with 10 positions matching TRBD2. V was pared by 8 bases and J by 5 bases, with 5 bases of the junction left unmatched. Looked up from germline, CDR1 is MGHDK and CDR2 is SYGVNS. This CDR3 comprises 13 residues. In DNA form, the CDR3 reads TGTGCCAGCCGCCTAGCGGGAGAGGAGACCCAGTACTTC. Translation: CASRLAGEETQYF.

This chain joins TRBV7-3 and TRBJ2-2, with D perhaps TRBD1 (5 bases). V lost 1 base to trimming and J lost 0 bases, with 9 bases between them. In germline, CDR1 is SGHTA, CDR2 FQGTGA. The CDR3 consists of 16 residues. Here the CDR3 reads CASSLNQGTNTGELFF. The CDR3 DNA reads TGTGCCAGCAGCTTAAATCAGGGTACGAACACCGGGGAGCTGTTTTTT. Full variable domain (rest looked up from reference TRBV7-3 and TRBJ2-2): GAGVSQTPSNKVTEKGKYVELRCDPISGHTALYWYRQSLGQGPEFLIYFQGTGAADDSGLPNDRFFAVRPEGSVSTLKIQRTERGDSAVYLCASSLNQGTNTGELFFGEGSRLTVL.

This clone was seen a handful of times. The chain is built from TRBV28 and TRBJ1-5, with 9 bases that match TRBD1. The V and J ends lost 2 bases and 0 bases, in that order; junction bases with no gene match: 8. Germline assignment: CDR1 MDHEN and CDR2 SYDVKM. The CDR3 is 18 amino acids. CDR3 protein: CASSLVRQGVYSNQPQHF. For the CDR3, the DNA is TGTGCCAGCAGTTTAGTCCGACAGGGGGTATATAGCAATCAGCCCCAGCATTTT.

This clone has a handful of counts. V and J are TRBV5-1 and TRBJ1-6; a possible D gene is TRBD1 (6 bases). The length of the CDR3 is 16 residues. V lost 0 bases to trimming and J lost 10 bases, with 17 bases between them. The germline gives CDR1 SGHRS, CDR2 YFSETQ. The CDR3 DNA sequence: TGCGCCAGCAGCTTGGCAGTCAGGGGATTCGGGTCACCCCTCCACTTT. This translates into CASSLAVRGFGSPLHF.

This clone was counted a few times. V and J are TRBV11-2 and TRBJ2-6; 9 bases agree with TRBD1. J gave up 0 bases and V 7 bases, and 7 bases lay outside the gene matches. Looked up from germline, CDR1 is SGHAT and CDR2 is FQNNGV. There are 17 residues in the CDR3. CDR3 sequence reads: CASTLQGASSGANVLTF. The CDR3 DNA sequence: TGTGCCAGCACCCTACAGGGGGCGAGCTCTGGGGCCAACGTCCTGACTTTC.

This clone was seen a few times. The chain uses TRBV5-6 and TRBJ2-5, with 9 bases aligning to TRBD2. This CDR3 has 15 amino acids. With 4 bases clipped from V and 2 bases from J, the junction kept 6 bases outside the gene matches. CDR1 and CDR2 (germline): SGHDT, YYEEEE. The CDR3 nucleotides are TGTGCCAGCAGCAATAGCGGGGGTCCTCAAGAGACCCAGTACTTC. Translating gives CASSNSGGPQETQYF.

J is TRBJ1-2 and V is TRBV2, with 11 bases lining up with TRBD1. Per the germline V gene, CDR1 is SNHLY and CDR2 is FYNNEI. After removal of 6 bases from V and 8 bases from J, the junction contained 17 bases not matched to a gene. The CDR3 runs 17 residues. The CDR3 here is CASRGQGAVAVSPGYTF. The CDR3 DNA reads as TGTGCCAGCAGAGGACAGGGGGCCGTCGCCGTGTCCCCGGGCTACACCTTC. Full variable domain (remainder filled in from reference TRBV2 and TRBJ1-2): EPEVTQTPSHQVTQMGQEVILRCVPISNHLYFYWYRQILGQKVEFLVSFYNNEISEKSEIFDDQFSVERPDGSNFTLKIRSTKLEDSAMYFCASRGQGAVAVSPGYTFGSGTRLTVV.

This clone was counted between two and nine times. The CDR3 nucleotides read TGTGCCAGCAGCTTAGCGCGGACGCGGGACAACAATGAGCAGTTCTTC. Its translation is CASSLARTRDNNEQFF. V gene TRBV7-9 combines with J gene TRBJ2-1; D is perhaps TRBD1 or TRBD2 (6 bases each). CDR3 size: 16 residues. Germline CDR1 is SEHNR and CDR2 is FQNEAQ (reference sequence). Trimming pared 0 bases from V and 5 bases from J, leaving 14 bases between.

The gene calls are TRBV9 and TRBJ1-2; unclear D gene. Germline CDR1 and CDR2: SGDLS and YYNGEE. Trimming stripped 0 bases from V and 5 bases from J, with 8 bases between. This CDR3 has 13 residues. The CDR3 here is CASSVEEGYGYTF. In DNA form, the CDR3 reads TGTGCCAGCAGCGTAGAAGAGGGTTATGGCTACACCTTC.

This clone was detected only a few times. V usage is TRBV7-9 and J usage is TRBJ1-2; 7 bases are a match to TRBD1. This CDR3 contains 16 residues. Germline loops: CDR1 SEHNR, CDR2 FQNEAQ (reference sequence). Unmatched junction bases numbered 10, after V lost 5 bases and J lost 1 base. CDR3 amino acids: CASSPIRDSLNYGYTF. DNA of the CDR3: TGTGCCAGCAGCCCAATCCGGGACAGCCTTAACTATGGCTACACCTTC.

The rearrangement links TRBV30 to TRBJ2-1; D gene unclear. The CDR3 is 13 amino acids. The germline gives CDR1 GTSNPN, CDR2 SVGIG (reference sequence). The V end lost 0 bases, the J end lost 5 bases, and 8 bases lay between the germline ends. CDR3 bases: TGTGCCTGGAGTGTATCCAGCGACAATGAGCAGTTCTTC. It specifies CAWSVSSDNEQFF.

In this sample, this clone turned up a few times. The rearrangement joins TRBV13 to TRBJ2-6; 9 positions match TRBD1. The CDR3 is 18 residues long. Germline values: CDR1 PRHDT, CDR2 FYEKMQ (reference sequence). Trimming at V came to 3 bases and at J to 0 bases, leaving 6 bases not matched to a gene. The CDR3 loop is CASSFRTGDYSGANVLTF. In DNA form, the CDR3 reads TGTGCCAGCAGCTTTCGGACAGGGGACTACTCTGGGGCCAACGTCCTGACTTTC.

Only a few counts were recorded for this clone. The chain employs TRBV21-1 and TRBJ2-7. TRBV21-1 is deemed a pseudogene. This CDR3 is 13 amino acids long. In DNA form, the CDR3 reads TGTGCCAGCAGCAACGGCCCTACCTACGAGCAGTACTTC. Residues: CASSNGPTYEQYF.

With respect to this clone: Other DNA sequences in this specimen translate into the identical CDR3. The chain combines TRBV27 with TRBJ1-2; TRBD1 aligns across 8 bases. V lost 4 bases to trimming and J lost 4 bases; unmatched junction nucleotides: 2. The CDR3 is 13 amino acids. Germline V gives CDR1 MNHEY, CDR2 SMNVEV (reference sequence). CDR3 in amino acids: CASSSTGGYGYTF. The CDR3, as DNA: TGTGCCAGCAGTTCAACAGGGGGCTATGGCTACACCTTC.

With respect to this clone: This CDR3 is also generated by other DNA sequences in the sample. The CDR3 spells CASSVATDYGYTF. The CDR3 nucleotides are TGTGCCAGCAGCGTAGCAACAGACTATGGCTACACCTTC. The V and J genes are TRBV9 and TRBJ1-2, with unresolved D. Trimming stripped 0 bases from V and 3 bases from J, with 6 bases between. Per the germline V gene, CDR1 is SGDLS and CDR2 is YYNGEE. The CDR3 is made up of 13 amino acids.

DNA of the CDR3: TGTGCCTGGAGTGTTGGCCTGGTCGAGCAGTACTTC. This gives the protein CAWSVGLVEQYF. V and J are TRBV30 and TRBJ2-7; D gene unclear. Germline CDR1 reads GTSNPN; CDR2 reads SVGIG (reference sequence). V lost 0 bases and J 6 bases, leaving 9 bases between the germline ends. CDR3 length equals 12 residues.

The chain couples TRBV5-1 to TRBJ1-1; 7 bases agree with TRBD1. Germline values: CDR1 SGHRS, CDR2 YFSETQ. This CDR3 comprises 12 residues. V gave up 6 bases and J gave up 3 bases; unmatched junction bases: 2. This CDR3 reads CASNTGDTEAFF. In nucleotides, the CDR3 is TGCGCCAGCAATACAGGGGACACTGAAGCTTTCTTT.

This chain links TRBV29-1 with TRBJ1-1; the D gene is possibly TRBD1 (6 bases). Germline CDR1 is SQVTM and CDR2 is ANQGSEA. Trimming stripped 6 bases from V and 2 bases from J, with 13 bases between. This CDR3 has 13 residues. The chain's CDR3 is CSVGGAVNTEAFF. The CDR3 DNA reads as TGCAGCGTCGGGGGGGCAGTCAACACTGAAGCTTTCTTT.

This clone was observed a few times. This sequence joins TRBV10-2 and TRBJ1-4; no clear D gene. V was pared by 1 base and J by 8 bases, with 11 bases between. Looked up from germline, CDR1 is WSHSY and CDR2 is SAAADI. The CDR3 is made up of 14 amino acids. The CDR3, as DNA: TGCGCCAGCAGTGAGTTCGATACGACAGAAAAACTGTTTTTT. Translating gives CASSEFDTTEKLFF.

This clone came up a few times. V is TRBV2 and J is TRBJ1-1, with a tentative D call TRBD1 (6 bases). This CDR3 region has 14 residues. CDR1 is SNHLY, CDR2 FYNNEI, per germline. V lost 3 bases and J 6 bases, leaving 14 bases between the germline ends. CDR3 nucleotides: TGTGCCAGCAGTGAGCAGGGGAGGAGTGCTGAAGCTTTCTTT. Translated: CASSEQGRSAEAFF.

The chain carries TRBV30 and TRBJ2-1, with 8 nucleotides matching TRBD2. The ends lost 7 bases at V and 7 bases at J; junction bases unmatched: 15. Germline values: CDR1 GTSNPN, CDR2 SVGIG (reference sequence). The CDR3 contains 15 residues. The CDR3 spells CALSQRGLLTNEQFF. The DNA for the CDR3 is TGTGCCTTAAGCCAGCGGGGGCTCCTAACGAATGAGCAGTTCTTC. The full variable domain, in which reference TRBV30 and TRBJ2-1 provide the parts outside the CDR3, is SQTIHQWPATLVQPVGSPLSLECTVEGTSNPNLYWYRQAAGRGLQLLFYSVGIGQISSEVPQNLSASRPQDRQFILSSKKLLLSDSGFYLCALSQRGLLTNEQFFGPGTRLTVL.

The J gene is TRBJ1-1, the V gene TRBV30, with a weak D call TRBD1 (6 bases). The V and J ends lost 5 bases and 3 bases respectively, with 16 bases between them. Germline loops: CDR1 GTSNPN, CDR2 SVGIG (reference sequence). The CDR3 runs to 14 residues. The CDR3 nucleotides are TGTGCCTGGGGTCCGGGACATACGGACACTGAAGCTTTCTTT. Its translation: CAWGPGHTDTEAFF.

This rearrangement joins TRBV7-2 to TRBJ1-2; D gene uncertain. Per germline, CDR1 SGHTA and CDR2 FQGNSA. This CDR3 region has 14 residues. Between the trimmed V and J ends, which lost 2 bases and 2 bases, there was a span of 9 bases. In DNA, the CDR3 is TGTGCCAGCAGCTTAATCCAGACCAACTATGGCTACACCTTC. It is translated as CASSLIQTNYGYTF.

A word on this clone: The sample has other DNA sequences that encode this CDR3 too. V and J are TRBV7-9 and TRBJ2-1, with D unclear. This CDR3 is built from 13 residues. Between the trimmed V and J ends, which lost 3 bases and 4 bases, there was a span of 7 bases. Germline V gene data show CDR1 as SEHNR and CDR2 as FQNEAQ (reference sequence). The DNA of the CDR3 is TGTGCCAGCAGCTTGGAGCGATACAATGAGCAGTTCTTC. This encodes CASSLERYNEQFF.

The chain couples TRBV19 to TRBJ2-3; 13 positions match TRBD2. This CDR3 comprises 18 residues. Trimming took 3 bases from V and 1 from J; bases not matched to a gene: 7. CDR1 is LNHDA and CDR2 is SQIVND in the germline V gene (reference sequence). The chain's CDR3 is CASSMTSGGTSGTDTQYF. CDR3 DNA: TGTGCCAGTAGTATGACTAGCGGGGGGACCTCAGGCACAGATACGCAGTATTTT.

The rearrangement joins TRBV2 to TRBJ2-2, with 10 bases that match TRBD2. V gave up 1 base and J gave up 6 bases; unmatched junction bases: 8. The CDR3 sequence is 17 residues long. Germline V lookup: CDR1 SNHLY, CDR2 FYNNEI. The CDR3 here is CASSEDYRTSGPGELFF. The CDR3 nucleotides read TGTGCCAGCAGTGAAGATTACCGGACTAGCGGTCCCGGGGAGCTGTTTTTT.

The V call is TRBV5-1, the J call TRBJ2-4; D tentatively fits TRBD1 or TRBD2 (5 bases each). The V gene's germline CDR1 is SGHRS and CDR2 YFSETQ. V was trimmed by 2 bases and J by 12 bases, leaving 18 bases between them. CDR3 length: 14 amino acids. The CDR3 DNA reads TGCGCCAGCAGCTTTAACGGGGACGGAGTGGGTCAGTACTTC. Protein product: CASSFNGDGVGQYF.

This clone was seen more than once but under ten times. The chain is built from TRBV7-9 and TRBJ2-3, with TRBD1 matching over 7 bases. This CDR3 contains 15 residues. J lost 2 bases, V lost 5 bases, and 7 bases had no gene match. Germline V gene data show CDR1 as SEHNR and CDR2 as FQNEAQ (reference sequence). CDR3: CASSEWDRYTDTQYF. CDR3 in DNA: TGTGCCAGCAGCGAATGGGACAGATACACAGATACGCAGTATTTT. Full variable domain (outside the CDR3, taken from reference TRBV7-9 and TRBJ2-3): DTGVSQNPRHKITKRGQNVTFRCDPISEHNRLYWYRQTLGQGPEFLTYFQNEAQLEKSRLLSDRFSAERPKGSFSTLEIQRTEQGDSAMYLCASSEWDRYTDTQYFGPGTRLTVL.